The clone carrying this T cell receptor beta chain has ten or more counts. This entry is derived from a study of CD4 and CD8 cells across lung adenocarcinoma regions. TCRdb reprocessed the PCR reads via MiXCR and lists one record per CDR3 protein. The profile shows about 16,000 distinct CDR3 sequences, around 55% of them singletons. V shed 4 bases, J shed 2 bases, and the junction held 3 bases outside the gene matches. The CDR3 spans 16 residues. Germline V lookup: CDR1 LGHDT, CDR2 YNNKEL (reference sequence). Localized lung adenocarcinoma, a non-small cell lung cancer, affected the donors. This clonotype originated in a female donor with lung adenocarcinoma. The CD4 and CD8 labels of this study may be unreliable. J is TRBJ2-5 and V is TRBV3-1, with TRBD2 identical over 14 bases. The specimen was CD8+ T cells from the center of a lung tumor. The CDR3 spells CASSRRLAGGQETQYF. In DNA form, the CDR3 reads TGTGCCAGCAGCCGCCGACTAGCGGGGGGGCAAGAGACCCAGTACTTC.